This T cell receptor beta chain was observed in a study of T cells in tuberculosis. Cells were sorted from thawed PBMC rested overnight and stained with GMM-loaded CD1B tetramer, viability dye and anti-CD3. The lipid loaded on the CD1B tetramers was C32 glucose monomycolate from Rhodococcus equi. Tetramer-negative cells, roughly 97,000 per donor, were also sorted. The CDR3 covers 12 residues. Germline V gives CDR1 SGHAT, CDR2 FQNNGV. The ends were cut back, 8 bases at V and 2 bases at J, with 10 bases in the middle. This clone was seen only a few times. Points from the study as a whole: Some low-affinity tetramer-binding T cells may be absent from this sample.

TCR-alpha and TCR-beta chains were sequenced unpaired. Assay used: immunoSEQ multiplex PCR; TCRdb lists only in-frame clones, some missing. The sample lists 54,000 or so clones; 81% were seen once. This chain links TRBV11-2 with TRBJ2-7; no definite D call. This clonotype was sampled from an adult woman with latent tuberculosis. Material for sequencing was CD1b-GMM tetramer-negative cells sorted from PBMCs. In DNA form, the CDR3 reads TGTGCCAGCTCGGCAGGCGCCTACGAGCAGTACTTC. It codes for CASSAGAYEQYF.